A selection of T cell receptor beta chains follows, all from one sample in a study of cytomegalovirus exposure and HLA in healthy donors. TCRdb keeps only in-frame clones here, not all; method: immunoSEQ multiplex PCR. There are roughly 120,000 clones in the sample; approximately 85% occur only once, and around 5.1% lies in the top ten. The sample was PBMCs. The receptors here all came from a man aged 18 to 30 in good health and CMV-seronegative. Both conserved end residues are trimmed from each CDR3. Each record gives: V gene, clone size, J gene, CDR3 protein. Only some rows state a clone size, as once, few, many or a class for expanded clones.

v_call: TRBV29-1; clone_size: NA; j_call: TRBJ1-1; cdr3_aa: SVATGGMNTEAF
v_call: TRBV7-8; clone_size: medium-sized; j_call: TRBJ1-1; cdr3_aa: ASSTGGGWWEAF
v_call: TRBV30; clone_size: few; j_call: TRBJ1-1; cdr3_aa: AWSVGGGVTEAF
v_call: TRBV6-5; clone_size: NA; j_call: TRBJ1-1; cdr3_aa: ASSYGQNTEAF
v_call: TRBV6-5; clone_size: NA; j_call: TRBJ2-7; cdr3_aa: ASSRGQEPYEQY
v_call: TRBV19; clone_size: NA; j_call: TRBJ2-3; cdr3_aa: ASSPGTSGRDTDTQY
v_call: TRBV27; clone_size: NA; j_call: TRBJ2-2; cdr3_aa: ASSFRRIGELF
v_call: TRBV6-4; clone_size: once; j_call: TRBJ1-2; cdr3_aa: ASSDTPGTFQGGYT
v_call: TRBV20-1; clone_size: NA; j_call: TRBJ1-2; cdr3_aa: SAPPGQGET
v_call: TRBV7-9; clone_size: NA; j_call: TRBJ1-6; cdr3_aa: ASSTGNSPLH
v_call: TRBV23-1; clone_size: NA; j_call: TRBJ2-7; cdr3_aa: ASSRTGTSGSAVEQY
v_call: TRBV27; clone_size: NA; j_call: TRBJ1-1; cdr3_aa: ASSSAGTEAF
v_call: TRBV27; clone_size: once; j_call: TRBJ1-2; cdr3_aa: ASSLSRKNYGYT
v_call: TRBV19; clone_size: NA; j_call: TRBJ1-1; cdr3_aa: ASSGDRGSTEAF
v_call: TRBV5-1; clone_size: NA; j_call: TRBJ2-7; cdr3_aa: ASSSRWGRENYEQY
v_call: TRBV2; clone_size: NA; j_call: TRBJ2-3; cdr3_aa: ASSEARLTPDTQY
v_call: TRBV5-1; clone_size: NA; j_call: TRBJ2-1; cdr3_aa: ASSTTSGVYNEQF
v_call: TRBV30; clone_size: NA; j_call: TRBJ1-1; cdr3_aa: AWSAIWATEAF
v_call: TRBV5-6; clone_size: NA; j_call: TRBJ1-1; cdr3_aa: ASSEYGNTEAF
v_call: TRBV21-1; clone_size: NA; j_call: TRBJ2-6; cdr3_aa: ASSKRKGTGDSGANVLT
v_call: TRBV5-1; clone_size: NA; j_call: TRBJ2-5; cdr3_aa: ASSLSDRVRETQY
v_call: TRBV25-1; clone_size: NA; j_call: TRBJ2-3; cdr3_aa: ASTGTGGPDTQY
v_call: TRBV5-5; clone_size: once; j_call: TRBJ2-7; cdr3_aa: ASSLKTGAGLEQY
v_call: TRBV2; clone_size: NA; j_call: TRBJ1-1; cdr3_aa: ASSETRRGVTEAF
v_call: TRBV29-1; clone_size: NA; j_call: TRBJ2-3; cdr3_aa: SVGQSSTDTQY
v_call: TRBV6-4; clone_size: NA; j_call: TRBJ2-3; cdr3_aa: ATRTGTSGRYTQY
v_call: TRBV27; clone_size: NA; j_call: TRBJ1-2; cdr3_aa: ASSLTRTGGYT
v_call: TRBV7-8; clone_size: NA; j_call: TRBJ1-5; cdr3_aa: ASSLARTVGNQPQH
v_call: TRBV6-1; clone_size: NA; j_call: TRBJ2-2; cdr3_aa: ASSGTSGGGRHTGELF
v_call: TRBV27; clone_size: NA; j_call: TRBJ2-2; cdr3_aa: ASSPTGLAANTGELF
v_call: TRBV7-9; clone_size: once; j_call: TRBJ2-1; cdr3_aa: ASSLLAGAVYNEQF
v_call: TRBV2; clone_size: NA; j_call: TRBJ2-1; cdr3_aa: ASSRPGTSSSYNEQF
v_call: TRBV6-1; clone_size: NA; j_call: TRBJ1-5; cdr3_aa: ASSDPMEQGSGPSNQPQH
v_call: TRBV19; clone_size: medium-sized; j_call: TRBJ2-2; cdr3_aa: ASTPGPTGELF
v_call: TRBV27; clone_size: NA; j_call: TRBJ1-2; cdr3_aa: ASSPGGPGQNPFNYGYT
v_call: TRBV5-1; clone_size: NA; j_call: TRBJ2-1; cdr3_aa: ASSWGLAGADNEQF
v_call: TRBV5-1; clone_size: NA; j_call: TRBJ1-1; cdr3_aa: ASSLVADTEAF
v_call: TRBV4-1; clone_size: once; j_call: TRBJ2-1; cdr3_aa: ASSPGVLAGGVGDEQF
v_call: TRBV6-4; clone_size: NA; j_call: TRBJ1-2; cdr3_aa: ASSERLSAYGYT
v_call: TRBV6-6; clone_size: once; j_call: TRBJ1-1; cdr3_aa: ASTDRENTEAF
v_call: TRBV20-1; clone_size: NA; j_call: TRBJ1-2; cdr3_aa: SARGLVGYT
v_call: TRBV29-1; clone_size: NA; j_call: TRBJ2-7; cdr3_aa: SVVGASYEQY
v_call: TRBV7-6; clone_size: NA; j_call: TRBJ2-1; cdr3_aa: ASSSTSGGAYEQF
v_call: TRBV10-2; clone_size: NA; j_call: TRBJ1-4; cdr3_aa: ATGRDRPATNEKLF
v_call: TRBV4-2; clone_size: NA; j_call: TRBJ2-3; cdr3_aa: ASSQDWASGKDTQY
v_call: TRBV6-1; clone_size: few; j_call: TRBJ1-3; cdr3_aa: ASSENTVGNTIY
v_call: TRBV19; clone_size: NA; j_call: TRBJ1-2; cdr3_aa: ASSTRGRDGYT
v_call: TRBV30; clone_size: NA; j_call: TRBJ2-5; cdr3_aa: AWSPPSGRAQETQY
v_call: TRBV19; clone_size: NA; j_call: TRBJ1-5; cdr3_aa: ASSVTPDSNQPQH
v_call: TRBV11-2; clone_size: NA; j_call: TRBJ2-2; cdr3_aa: ASSPSHSPRGRFTGELF
v_call: TRBV18; clone_size: NA; j_call: TRBJ1-1; cdr3_aa: ASSPPKGSGVNTEAF
v_call: TRBV7-8; clone_size: NA; j_call: TRBJ1-1; cdr3_aa: ASSLDKNTEAF
v_call: TRBV28; clone_size: NA; j_call: TRBJ2-7; cdr3_aa: ASSSPGGGGLYEQY
v_call: TRBV5-4; clone_size: NA; j_call: TRBJ1-4; cdr3_aa: ASTRWASNEKLF
v_call: TRBV5-6; clone_size: NA; j_call: TRBJ2-6; cdr3_aa: ASSLGILGAISGANVLT